The T cell receptor beta chain described here comes from a study of cytotoxic CD8 clonotypes in ibrutinib-treated CLL. Study at large: Included were about a dozen relapsed/refractory and approximately 15 treatment-naive patients, of whom around 17 were IGHV unmutated. Findings and limits, study-wide: Rare overall, public clonotypes shrank or held steady under therapy. Patients with sustained remission and those progressing were sampled at differing times.

Data came from immunoSEQ multiplex PCR; TCRdb stores just in-frame clones and leaves some out. Of about 56,000 clones listed, around 60% are singletons. For this clone: Its antigen is not known.

Sequences were derived from PBMCs, sampled after 24 months of ibrutinib treatment. The TCR originated in a human donor with chronic lymphocytic leukemia.

Here the CDR3 reads CASSWGGGENIQYF. In DNA form, the CDR3 reads TGTGCCAGTAGTTGGGGAGGGGGCGAAAACATTCAGTACTTC. V and J are TRBV19 and TRBJ2-4; tentatively, D is TRBD1 or TRBD2 (7 bases each). CDR3 length equals 14 residues. Germline V gives CDR1 LNHDA, CDR2 SQIVND (reference sequence). Deletions cut 5 bases from V and 5 bases from J, with 13 bases between. The full variable domain, rest sourced from reference TRBV19 and TRBJ2-4, is DGGITQSPKYLFRKEGQNVTLSCEQNLNHDAMYWYRQDPGQGLRLIYYSQIVNDFQKGDIAEGYSVSREKKESFPLTVTSAQKNPTAFYLCASSWGGGENIQYFGAGTRLSVL.